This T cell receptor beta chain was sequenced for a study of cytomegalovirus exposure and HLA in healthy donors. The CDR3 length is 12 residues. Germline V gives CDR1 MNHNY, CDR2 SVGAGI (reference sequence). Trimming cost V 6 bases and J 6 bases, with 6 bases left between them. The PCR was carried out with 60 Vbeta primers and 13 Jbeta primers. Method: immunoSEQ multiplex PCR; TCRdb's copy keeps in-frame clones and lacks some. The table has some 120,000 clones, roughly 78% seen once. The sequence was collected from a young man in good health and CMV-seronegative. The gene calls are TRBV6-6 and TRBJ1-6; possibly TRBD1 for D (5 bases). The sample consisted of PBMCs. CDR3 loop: CASRQVNSPLHF. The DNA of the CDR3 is TGTGCCAGCAGACAGGTTAATTCACCCCTCCACTTT.